Listed below are T cell receptor beta chains from one sample, sequenced in a study of HIV-infected patients and healthy controls. MiXCR, applied by TCRdb to the 5' RACE reads, yields one record per CDR3 protein. The sample carries about 18,000 distinct CDR3 sequences, approximately 8.3% recorded once. The sample was blood. Receptors were obtained from an adult in good health. CDR3s include the opening cysteine and the closing phenylalanine or tryptophan. The D gene is left open where the match is weak. Expanded clones get a size class; other rows say once, few or many, or leave the size out.

>TRBV18|NA|few|TRBJ2-1
CASSPQNYNEQFF
TGTGCCAGCTCACCACAGAATTACAATGAGCAGTTCTTC
>TRBV12-3/TRBV12-4|NA|medium-sized|TRBJ1-1
CASSFGAAFF
TGTGCCAGCAGTTTTGGGGCGGCTTTCTTT
>TRBV20-1|NA|NA|TRBJ2-3
CSASGLSTDTQYF
TGCAGTGCTTCAGGGCTCAGCACAGATACGCAGTATTTT
>TRBV28|NA|NA|TRBJ2-4
CASRAPLAKNIQYF
TGTGCCAGCAGAGCGCCTTTAGCCAAAAACATTCAGTACTTC
>TRBV28|NA|NA|TRBJ2-5
CASSSTVRTAATQYF
TGTGCCAGCAGTTCCACCGTTAGGACCGCGGCGACCCAGTACTTC
>TRBV5-1|NA|many|TRBJ2-5
CASSLRATQETQYF
TGCGCCAGCAGCTTGAGGGCTACCCAAGAGACCCAGTACTTC
>TRBV4-2|NA|many|TRBJ2-1
CASSQAGGGNEQFF
TGTGCCAGCAGCCAAGCAGGGGGAGGCAATGAGCAGTTCTTC
>TRBV5-4|NA|many|TRBJ2-7
CASSSRGRYEQYF
TGTGCCAGCAGCTCGAGGGGCAGATACGAGCAGTACTTC
>TRBV18|NA|few|TRBJ2-1
CASSPVDSYNEQFF
TGTGCCAGCTCACCCGTCGACTCCTACAATGAGCAGTTCTTC
>TRBV11-2|TRBD1|medium-sized|TRBJ2-7
CASSLGQGAYEQYF
TGTGCCAGCAGCTTAGGACAGGGAGCCTACGAGCAGTACTTC
>TRBV4-1|NA|medium-sized|TRBJ2-1
CASRRANGLDEQFF
TGCGCCAGCAGACGGGCTAACGGTTTAGATGAGCAGTTCTTC
>TRBV10-3|NA|many|TRBJ2-7
CAISEYETVSYEQYF
TGTGCCATCAGTGAGTATGAGACAGTCTCCTACGAGCAGTACTTC
>TRBV12-3/TRBV12-4|NA|medium-sized|TRBJ2-5
CASSTSGAQETQYF
TGTGCCAGCAGCACCTCAGGGGCCCAAGAGACCCAGTACTTC
>TRBV20-1|TRBD1|many|TRBJ1-2
CSAPDRGHYYGYTF
TGCAGTGCACCTGACAGGGGCCACTACTATGGCTACACCTTC
>TRBV11-2|NA|many|TRBJ2-7
CASSLDLDKHTSYEQYF
TGTGCCAGCAGCTTAGATCTCGACAAACACACCTCCTACGAGCAGTACTTC
>TRBV4-1|NA|many|TRBJ2-2
CASSQGHFRGGTGELFF
TGCGCCAGCAGCCAAGGACATTTCAGGGGTGGAACCGGGGAGCTGTTTTTT
>TRBV28|NA|many|TRBJ2-6
CASSEGGPGGANVLTF
TGTGCCAGCAGTGAGGGGGGTCCCGGTGGGGCCAACGTCCTGACTTTC
>TRBV6-2/TRBV6-3|TRBD2|many|TRBJ2-1
CASSTRLAGGYNEQFF
TGTGCCAGCAGTACACGACTAGCGGGAGGTTACAATGAGCAGTTCTTC
>TRBV7-2|NA|many|TRBJ2-1
CASSLTRNEQFF
TGTGCCAGCAGCTTAACTAGGAATGAGCAGTTCTTC
>TRBV4-1|TRBD2|many|TRBJ2-2
CASSHVGRGLTNTGELFF
TGCGCCAGCAGCCATGTTGGGCGGGGACTAACGAACACCGGGGAGCTGTTTTTT
>TRBV9|NA|many|TRBJ2-5
CASSTHRSYSEETQYF
TGTGCCAGCAGCACCCACAGGAGTTACTCGGAGGAGACCCAGTACTTC
>TRBV30|TRBD2|few|TRBJ2-1
CAWSSTSGEQFF
TGTGCCTGGAGTTCTACTAGCGGTGAGCAGTTCTTC
>TRBV11-2|TRBD2|medium-sized|TRBJ2-1
CASSLLAGGSNEQFF
TGTGCCAGCAGCTTGCTAGCGGGAGGTAGCAATGAGCAGTTCTTC
>TRBV29-1|NA|medium-sized|TRBJ1-1
CSVELTGASTEAFF
TGCAGCGTTGAATTAACCGGGGCGAGCACTGAAGCTTTCTTT
>TRBV28|NA|few|TRBJ2-7
CASNNPGLVYF
TGTGCCAGCAACAATCCGGGATTGGTGTACTTC
>TRBV18|TRBD2|many|TRBJ2-7
CASSPGAGVLYEQYF
TGTGCCAGCTCACCAGGAGCGGGAGTCCTCTACGAGCAGTACTTC
>TRBV29-1|NA|many|TRBJ2-7
CSVAQRLRGEQYF
TGCAGCGTTGCACAGAGACTTAGGGGCGAGCAGTACTTC
>TRBV28|TRBD1|many|TRBJ2-5
CASSSPRGYEETQYF
TGTGCCAGCTCGTCCCCCAGGGGGTATGAAGAGACCCAGTACTTC
>TRBV20-1|TRBD2|NA|TRBJ2-1
CSANLAPGLVRIHEQFF
TGCAGTGCCAACCTTGCCCCGGGACTAGTGAGGATCCATGAGCAGTTCTTC
>TRBV11-2|TRBD1|NA|TRBJ2-2
CASSFSQGAGRTGELFF
TGTGCCAGCAGCTTTTCTCAGGGGGCCGGAAGGACCGGGGAGCTGTTTTTT
>TRBV10-3|NA|many|TRBJ2-7
CAISEFTDGDEQYF
TGTGCCATCAGTGAATTTACGGACGGGGACGAGCAGTACTTC
>TRBV20-1|TRBD1|many|TRBJ1-2
CSARTGEDGYTF
TGCAGTGCCCGGACAGGCGAGGACGGCTACACCTTC
>TRBV28|NA|NA|TRBJ2-1
CASKEGAAGNEQFF
TGTGCCAGCAAGGAGGGTGCCGCCGGCAATGAGCAGTTCTTC
>TRBV5-6|NA|many|TRBJ1-1
CASRSQYMNTEAFF
TGTGCCAGCAGGTCTCAATACATGAACACTGAAGCTTTCTTT
>TRBV20-1|NA|many|TRBJ2-3
CSAESGGRTDTQYF
TGCAGTGCAGAGAGTGGCGGCCGGACAGATACGCAGTATTTT
>TRBV5-1|NA|NA|TRBJ2-1
CASSTLDGYNEQFF
TGCGCCAGCAGCACGCTGGACGGGTACAATGAGCAGTTCTTC
>TRBV12-3/TRBV12-4|NA|few|TRBJ2-5
CASTVKETQYF
TGTGCCAGCACTGTGAAAGAGACCCAGTACTTC
>TRBV3-1|TRBD2|medium-sized|TRBJ2-7
CASSHPLAGVYEQYF
TGTGCCAGCAGCCATCCACTAGCGGGAGTGTACGAGCAGTACTTC
>TRBV5-1|NA|many|TRBJ2-1
CASSLAAGGQQFF
TGCGCCAGCAGCTTGGCTGCCGGCGGGCAGCAGTTCTTC
>TRBV6-5|TRBD2|many|TRBJ2-7
CASSRFSSGTSGAPYEQYF
TGTGCCAGCAGCAGATTTTCATCCGGGACTAGCGGGGCCCCCTACGAGCAGTACTTC
>TRBV20-1|NA|many|TRBJ2-1
CSATGDEQFF
TGCAGTGCCACTGGCGATGAGCAGTTCTTC
>TRBV12-3/TRBV12-4|NA|many|TRBJ2-1
CASRLTNEQFF
TGTGCCAGCAGGTTAACCAATGAGCAGTTCTTC
>TRBV19|TRBD1|few|TRBJ2-3
CASRIKGAGTQYF
TGTGCCAGTCGAATTAAGGGGGCCGGTACGCAGTATTTT
>TRBV6-5|NA|NA|TRBJ1-2
CASSRTVNYGYTF
TGTGCCAGCAGCAGGACGGTTAACTATGGCTACACCTTC
>TRBV12-3/TRBV12-4|NA|few|TRBJ2-3
CASSFGGVSTDTQYF
TGTGCCAGCAGTTTCGGAGGAGTTTCCACAGATACGCAGTATTTT
>TRBV15|NA|many|TRBJ2-7
CATSRDPTYEQYF
TGTGCCACCAGCAGGGACCCAACCTACGAGCAGTACTTC
>TRBV12-3/TRBV12-4|NA|many|TRBJ2-1
CASSPPNRDEQFF
TGTGCCAGCAGTCCCCCTAACAGGGATGAGCAGTTCTTC
>TRBV3-1|NA|many|TRBJ1-1
CASSQDLRLKNTEAFF
TGTGCCAGCAGCCAAGATCTACGACTGAAGAACACTGAAGCTTTCTTT